This is a list of T cell receptor beta chains from one sample in a study of T cell repertoires in cytomegalovirus infection. One entry per CDR3 protein, called by TCRdb with MiXCR from the reads. The sample includes some 200,000 distinct CDR3 sequences, 8% to 10% seen only once; the top ten take approximately 4.6%. The sample comprised PBMCs. These receptor sequences come from a human donor in good health (CMV status not recorded). Some clones in this sample may be carry-over from other donors' samples. The CDR3 runs from the conserved cysteine through the conserved F or W. D genes are given only for firm matches. Clone size is given for some rows only: seen once, a few or many times, or a class if the clone is expanded.

d_call j_call clone_size v_call cdr3_aa cdr3_nt
TRBD1 TRBJ1-2 many TRBV19 CANPTGEYYGYTF TGTGCCAACCCGACAGGGGAATACTATGGCTACACCTTC
TRBD2 TRBJ2-1 many TRBV29-1 CSADTTLVSGSWGNEQFF TGCAGCGCTGACACGACACTAGTAAGCGGGAGCTGGGGCAATGAGCAGTTCTTC
NA TRBJ1-1 few TRBV29-1 CSVEDVKGRLFRRTEAFF TGCAGCGTTGAAGATGTAAAGGGAAGACTCTTTCGACGGACGGAAGCTTTCTTT
NA TRBJ2-1 many TRBV28 CASSLRKGNPFF TGTGCCAGCAGTTTAAGGAAGGGAAATCCGTTCTTC
TRBD1 TRBJ1-6 many TRBV7-2 CASTRDRDSPLHF TGTGCCAGCACCCGGGACAGGGACTCACCCCTCCACTTT
NA TRBJ1-1 few TRBV5-1 CASSALGRRNTEAFF TGCGCCAGCAGCGCCTTGGGACGGAGGAACACTGAAGCTTTCTTT
NA TRBJ2-5 many TRBV19 CASSAGFQTQYF TGTGCCAGTAGTGCAGGGTTTCAAACCCAGTACTTC
NA TRBJ2-2 NA TRBV7-3 CASSSRQANTGELFF TGTGCCAGCAGCTCGAGACAGGCGAACACCGGGGAGCTGTTTTTT
NA TRBJ1-1 many TRBV10-1 CASMKTGNTEAFF TGCGCCAGCATGAAGACGGGGAACACTGAAGCTTTCTTT
TRBD2 TRBJ2-2 few TRBV12-3/TRBV12-4 CASSLSSSGAGELFF TGTGCCAGCAGTTTATCTTCTAGCGGGGCCGGGGAGCTGTTTTTT
TRBD2 TRBJ2-1 NA TRBV25-1 CASSDSQGTFHLAGEGNEQFF TGTGCCAGCAGTGACTCGCAGGGGACATTCCATCTAGCGGGAGAGGGCAATGAGCAGTTCTTC
NA TRBJ2-7 NA TRBV7-2 CAGPKLQGRDEQYF TGTGCCGGACCAAAGCTACAGGGTAGAGACGAGCAGTACTTC
NA TRBJ2-5 NA TRBV29-1 CSVNQETQYF TGCAGCGTCAACCAAGAGACCCAGTACTTC
TRBD1 TRBJ2-3 many TRBV5-4 CASSLVGTGEYF TGTGCCAGCAGCTTGGTCGGGACAGGGGAGTATTTT
NA TRBJ2-1 few TRBV20-1 CSANGGRRMNEQFF TGCAGTGCTAATGGGGGAAGAAGGATGAATGAGCAGTTCTTC
TRBD2 TRBJ2-7 few TRBV29-1 CSVELAGYEQYF TGCAGCGTTGAACTAGCGGGCTACGAGCAGTACTTC